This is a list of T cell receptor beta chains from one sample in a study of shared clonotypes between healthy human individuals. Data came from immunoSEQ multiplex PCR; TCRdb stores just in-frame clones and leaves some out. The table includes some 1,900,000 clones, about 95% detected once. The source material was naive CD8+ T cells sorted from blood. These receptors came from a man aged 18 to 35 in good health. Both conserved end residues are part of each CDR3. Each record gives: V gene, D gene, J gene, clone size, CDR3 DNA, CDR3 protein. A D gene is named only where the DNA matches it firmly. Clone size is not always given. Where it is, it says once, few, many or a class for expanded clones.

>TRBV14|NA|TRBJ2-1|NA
TGTGCCAGCAGCCAAGAGGGCGGGCTCCCCGAGCAGTTCTTC
CASSQEGGLPEQFF
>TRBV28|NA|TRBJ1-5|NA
TGTGCCAGCAGTTTAGTGGTTAGTAGCAATCAGCCCCAGCATTTT
CASSLVVSSNQPQHF
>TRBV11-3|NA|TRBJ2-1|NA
TGTGCCAGCAGCTTAGATTACGGGGTCGGTTGGACGTTCTTC
CASSLDYGVGWTFF
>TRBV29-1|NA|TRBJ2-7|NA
TGCAGCGTCCGGACCTCCTACGAGCAGTACTTC
CSVRTSYEQYF
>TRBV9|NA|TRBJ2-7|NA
TGTGCCAGCAGCGGGGGGGCCCCCGAGCAGTACTTC
CASSGGAPEQYF
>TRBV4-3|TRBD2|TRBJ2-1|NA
TGCGCCAGCAGCCAAGATGTGGGAGGGGCCTACAATGAGCAGTTCTTC
CASSQDVGGAYNEQFF
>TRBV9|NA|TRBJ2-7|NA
TGTGCCAGCAGCGACGCTAACAGGGAAGGCGAGCAGTACTTC
CASSDANREGEQYF
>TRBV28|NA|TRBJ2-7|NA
TGTGCCAGCAGTTCTTACAGGGAGAGCTCCTACGAGCAGTACTTC
CASSSYRESSYEQYF
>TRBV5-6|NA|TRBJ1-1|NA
TGTGCCAGCAGCTTGGAGAGGGATGACACTGAAGCTTTCTTT
CASSLERDDTEAFF
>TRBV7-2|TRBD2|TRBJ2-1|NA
TGTGCCAGCAGCTTAGTAGCGGGAGGGCCGAGCTCCTACAATGAGCAGTTCTTC
CASSLVAGGPSSYNEQFF
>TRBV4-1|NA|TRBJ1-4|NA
TGCGCCAGCAGACCCCCAGGGGCGGAAAAACTGTTTTTT
CASRPPGAEKLFF
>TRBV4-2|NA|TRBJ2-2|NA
TGTGCCAGCAGCCCACCCCCCGGGGCGGACGGGGAGCTGTTTTTT
CASSPPPGADGELFF
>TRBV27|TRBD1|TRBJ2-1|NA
TGTGCCAGCAGTTTACTCCCGGGACAGGAACGCAATGAGCAGTTCTTC
CASSLLPGQERNEQFF
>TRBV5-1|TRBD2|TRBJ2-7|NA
TGCGCCAGCAGCTTGAGGGCGAGCGGGGGTGCCTACGAGCAGTACTTC
CASSLRASGGAYEQYF
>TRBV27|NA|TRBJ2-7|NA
TGTGCCAGCAGTTTAGTCCGTGTTGGTGTTGGCTCTACCTACGAGCAGTACTTC
CASSLVRVGVGSTYEQYF
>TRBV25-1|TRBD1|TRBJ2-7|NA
TGTGCCAGCAGTGACTACGGACAGGGGGCCTACGAGCAGTACTTC
CASSDYGQGAYEQYF
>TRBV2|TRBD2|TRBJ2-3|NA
TGTGCCAGCAGCGCGTTACTAGCGGGGGTTGGAGATACGCAGTATTTT
CASSALLAGVGDTQYF
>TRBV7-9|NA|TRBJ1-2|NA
TGTGCCAGCAGCTTAGGACGGCAGGTCTATGGCTACACCTTC
CASSLGRQVYGYTF
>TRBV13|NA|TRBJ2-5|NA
TGTGCCAGCAGCTTAGACAGGGAGACCCAGTACTTC
CASSLDRETQYF
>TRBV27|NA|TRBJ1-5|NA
TGTGCCAGCGCACTCAGGGAGAGCAATCAGCCCCAGCATTTT
CASALRESNQPQHF
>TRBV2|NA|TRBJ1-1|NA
TGTGCCAGCAGTGATGTACGGGCGGTGGCTGAAGCTTTCTTT
CASSDVRAVAEAFF
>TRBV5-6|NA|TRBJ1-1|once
TGTGCCAGCAGCTTTCCTGGTGAAGGGGACGAAGCTTTCTTT
CASSFPGEGDEAFF
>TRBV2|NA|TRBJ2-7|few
TGTGCCAGCAGTGTGAAGGTCTACGAGCAGTACTTC
CASSVKVYEQYF
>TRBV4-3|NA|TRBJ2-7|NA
TGCGCCAGCAGCCAAGATGGGGGGGCTCGCTACGAGCAGTACTTC
CASSQDGGARYEQYF
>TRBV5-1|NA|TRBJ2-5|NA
TGCGCCAGCAGTTATGCTGAGACCCAGTACTTC
CASSYAETQYF
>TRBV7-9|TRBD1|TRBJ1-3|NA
TGTGCCAGCAGCTTATCAACCTACGACAGGGCCGGAAACACCATATATTTT
CASSLSTYDRAGNTIYF
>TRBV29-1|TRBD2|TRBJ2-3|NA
TGCAGCGTTGAGGCTAGCGGGGGGGCAGATACGCAGTATTTT
CSVEASGGADTQYF
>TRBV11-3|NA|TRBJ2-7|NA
TGTGCCAGCAGCTTCCGGGACTCCCCCCGGGCCGAGCAGTACTTC
CASSFRDSPRAEQYF
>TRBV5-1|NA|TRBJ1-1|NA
TGCGCCAGCAGCTTGGAAGGTTTTGGGACAGAAGCTTTCTTT
CASSLEGFGTEAFF
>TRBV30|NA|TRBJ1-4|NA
TGTGCCTGGAGTAAAACGGGACTTTCTGAAAAACTGTTTTTT
CAWSKTGLSEKLFF
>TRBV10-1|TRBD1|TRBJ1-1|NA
TGCGCCAGCAGTGACCCTGGACAGGGGAAGGGAGCTTTCTTT
CASSDPGQGKGAFF
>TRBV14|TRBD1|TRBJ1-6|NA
TGTGCCAGCAGCCCGAGCGGACAGGGTGATTCACCCCTCCACTTT
CASSPSGQGDSPLHF
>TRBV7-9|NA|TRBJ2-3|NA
TGTGCCAGCAGCCCCCCAGCAGCAGGGGCCTCTAGCACAGATACGCAGTATTTT
CASSPPAAGASSTDTQYF
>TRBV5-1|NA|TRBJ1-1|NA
TGCGCCAGCAGCTTGTTTTCCAGGATCCGCACTGAAGCTTTCTTT
CASSLFSRIRTEAFF
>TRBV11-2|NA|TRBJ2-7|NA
TGTGCCAGCAGCTCCGAGCGCCGAGCCTACGAGCAGTACTTC
CASSSERRAYEQYF
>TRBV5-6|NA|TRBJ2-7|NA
TGTGCCAGCAGCTCCGGGCTCGTCTCCTACGAGCAGTACTTC
CASSSGLVSYEQYF
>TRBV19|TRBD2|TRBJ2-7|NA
TGTGCCAGTAGTCGGTGGGATGTGGCGGGAGGGCCGAACGAGCAGTACTTC
CASSRWDVAGGPNEQYF
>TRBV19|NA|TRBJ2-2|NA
TGTGCCAGTAGTATATCGGGGTCTAACACCGGGGAGCTGTTTTTT
CASSISGSNTGELFF
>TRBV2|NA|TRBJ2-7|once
TGTGCCAGCTTAGGGGGATCCTACGAGCAGTACTTC
CASLGGSYEQYF
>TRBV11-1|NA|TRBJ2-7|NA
TGTGCCAGCAGCTTCTTCGGCCAGGGATCGGGCGAGCAGTACTTC
CASSFFGQGSGEQYF
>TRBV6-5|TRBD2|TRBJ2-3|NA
TGTGCCAGCAGTTACCCAGCGGGAGGGCCAGGAGATACGCAGTATTTT
CASSYPAGGPGDTQYF
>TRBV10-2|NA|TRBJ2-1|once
TGCGCCAGCAGTGGAGGGTATGAGCAGTTCTTC
CASSGGYEQFF
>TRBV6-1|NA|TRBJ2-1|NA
TGTGCCAGCAGTGAAGGGAGGGAGCAGTTCTTC
CASSEGREQFF
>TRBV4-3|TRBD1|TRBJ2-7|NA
TGCGCCAGCAGCCACCGGACAGGGGGCGTCGACGAGCAGTACTTC
CASSHRTGGVDEQYF
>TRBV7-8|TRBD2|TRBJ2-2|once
TGTGCCAGCAGCTTAGAAACTAGCGTAATAGGCGGGGAGCTGTTTTTT
CASSLETSVIGGELFF
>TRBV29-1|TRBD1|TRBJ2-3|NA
TGCAGCGGTATGGCACAGGGGGCTGTAGTAGATACGCAGTATTTT
CSGMAQGAVVDTQYF